These 13 T cell receptor beta chains came from one sample sequenced in a study of T cells in localized non-small cell lung cancer. Clones were sequenced by immunoSEQ multiplex PCR, and TCRdb holds only the in-frame ones, with some missing. Of about 72,000 clones listed, around 85% were seen once; the top ten hold 1.3%. The input for sequencing was peripheral blood, taken before any cancer treatment. These receptors were obtained from a female donor at least 60 years old with stage I lung adenocarcinoma.

This chain connects TRBV5-1 to TRBJ1-1; no definite D call. Germline lookup yields CDR1 SGHRS and CDR2 YFSETQ. The CDR3 has 14 residues. V lost 0 bases and J lost 1, with 7 bases in between. CDR3: CASSLAFSNTEAFF. The CDR3 bases are TGCGCCAGCAGCTTGGCCTTCTCGAACACTGAAGCTTTCTTT.

The chain has TRBV9 and TRBJ2-1, with a tentative D call TRBD2 (6 bases). The germline CDR1 and CDR2 sequences are SGDLS and YYNGEE. Trimming removed 4 bases from V and 6 bases from J, with 14 bases in between. The CDR3 sequence is 14 residues long. For the CDR3, the DNA is TGTGCCAGCAGCCCCGTGGCGGGATTCAATGAGCAGTTCTTC. This encodes CASSPVAGFNEQFF.

This chain connects TRBV6-6 to TRBJ1-3, with D possibly TRBD1 on 5 matching bases. V gave up 2 bases and J gave up 0 bases, with 8 bases separating them. This CDR3 has 15 amino acids. From germline, CDR1 is MNHNY and CDR2 SVGAGI (reference sequence). CDR3 nucleotide sequence: TGTGCCAGCAGTTACGGGGGGGGCTCTGGAAACACCATATATTTT. This encodes CASSYGGGSGNTIYF.

The J gene is TRBJ2-5, the V gene TRBV11-2; the match to TRBD1 covers 10 bases. The CDR3 covers 17 residues. CDR1 and CDR2 from the germline V gene are SGHAT and FQNNGV. V was pared by 6 bases and J by 5 bases, with 15 bases of the junction left unmatched. This chain's CDR3 is CASRPRLGTGAFETQYF. The CDR3 DNA is TGTGCCAGCAGACCCCGTCTCGGGACAGGGGCCTTTGAGACCCAGTACTTC. Based on the CDR3 plus reference TRBV11-2 and TRBJ2-5, the full variable domain is EAGVAQSPRYKIIEKRQSVAFWCNPISGHATLYWYQQILGQGPKLLIQFQNNGVVDDSQLPKDRFSAERLKGVDSTLKIQPAKLEDSAVYLCASRPRLGTGAFETQYFGPGTRLLVL.

This chain connects TRBV7-3 to TRBJ2-1, with a possible D match to TRBD1 (6 bases). V was cut by 3 bases and J by 7 bases, with 13 bases left in between. Germline V gene sequence: CDR1 SGHTA, CDR2 FQGTGA. The CDR3 runs to 14 residues. The CDR3 protein is CASSFPGQGNEQFF. CDR3 nucleotide sequence: TGTGCCAGCAGCTTCCCCGGTCAGGGGAATGAGCAGTTCTTC.

This chain joins TRBV10-3 and TRBJ1-1; possibly TRBD1 for D (5 bases). CDR1 and CDR2 from the germline V gene are ENHRY and SYGVKD. The CDR3 contains 15 residues. The V end was cut by 4 bases, the J end by 2 bases, with 14 bases between. The CDR3 here is CAISGPAGKNTEAFF. The CDR3 DNA reads TGTGCCATCAGTGGACCGGCAGGGAAAAACACTGAAGCTTTCTTT.

This chain connects TRBV18 to TRBJ2-7, with 8 bases lining up with TRBD1. The CDR3 runs to 15 residues. Germline V gives CDR1 KGHSH, CDR2 LQKENI. Unmatched junction bases numbered 9, after V lost 6 bases and J lost 2 bases. CDR3 nucleotides: TGTGCCAGCTCTCAAGGACAGGGACGTACCTACGAGCAGTACTTC. Its translation is CASSQGQGRTYEQYF. Combining the CDR3 with reference TRBV18 and TRBJ2-7 gives the whole variable domain NAGVMQNPRHLVRRRGQEARLRCSPMKGHSHVYWYRQLPEEGLKFMVYLQKENIIDESGMPKERFSAEFPKEGPSILRIQQVVRGDSAAYFCASSQGQGRTYEQYFGPGTRLTVT.

Notes on this clone: The germline gene is not matched at one end of the junction; a read error may be the cause. The chain has TRBV6-6 and TRBJ2-7; possibly TRBD1 or TRBD2 for D (5 bases each). Germline V gene lookup returns CDR1 MNHNY and CDR2 SVGAGI (reference sequence). The CDR3 loop spans 12 amino acids. The CDR3 region has the DNA TGTGCCAGCAGTTACCCGAGGGGCCAGGTTTATTTC. Its protein is CASSYPRGQVYF.

In regard to this clone: Relative to the germline gene, one junction end is altered; a read error may explain this. The V gene is TRBV4-2, the J gene TRBJ1-1; the match to TRBD1 covers 8 bases. CDR3 size: 14 residues. Looked up from germline, CDR1 is LGHNA and CDR2 is YNFKEQ. CDR3 sequence (DNA): TGTGCCAGCAGCGAAGACGGGACAGGCAAAGAAGCTTTCTTT. Its translation: CASSEDGTGKEAFF.

The chain combines TRBV7-2 with TRBJ1-1; maybe TRBD1 (5 bases). In germline, CDR1 is SGHTA, CDR2 FQGNSA. Trimming pared 5 bases from V and 3 bases from J, leaving 16 bases between. The CDR3 is 15 amino acids. The CDR3 bases are TGTGCCAGCAGCCTCCAGGCTCCAGGGTACACTGAAGCTTTCTTT. Translated, it gives CASSLQAPGYTEAFF. The full variable domain, in which reference TRBV7-2 and TRBJ1-1 provide the parts outside the CDR3, is GAGVSQSPSNKVTEKGKDVELRCDPISGHTALYWYRQSLGQGLEFLIYFQGNSAPDKSGLPSDRFSAERTGGSVSTLTIQRTQQEDSAVYLCASSLQAPGYTEAFFGQGTRLTVV.

The chain is built from TRBV2 and TRBJ2-1; no clear D. V lost 5 bases, J lost 5 bases, and 16 bases lay in between. The germline gives CDR1 SNHLY, CDR2 FYNNEI. This CDR3 is built from 15 residues. The CDR3 DNA sequence: TGTGCCAGCAGTTTTTCACGGCAAACCGACAATGAGCAGTTCTTC. It yields the protein CASSFSRQTDNEQFF. The full variable domain, completed using reference TRBV2 and TRBJ2-1, is EPEVTQTPSHQVTQMGQEVILRCVPISNHLYFYWYRQILGQKVEFLVSFYNNEISEKSEIFDDQFSVERPDGSNFTLKIRSTKLEDSAMYFCASSFSRQTDNEQFFGPGTRLTVL.

V usage is TRBV9 and J usage is TRBJ1-2; D unresolved. V lost 0 bases to trimming and J lost 2 bases, with 29 bases between them. CDR3 length: 21 residues. The V gene's germline CDR1 is SGDLS and CDR2 YYNGEE. CDR3 in amino acids: CASSVVQNNVRVPEGNYGYTF. CDR3 DNA: TGTGCCAGCAGCGTAGTCCAGAATAACGTCCGGGTCCCCGAAGGGAACTATGGCTACACCTTC.

The chain recombines TRBV2 with TRBJ2-2, with a possible D match to TRBD2 (6 bases). There are 15 residues in the CDR3. CDR1 SNHLY and CDR2 FYNNEI come from the germline V gene. Trimming cost V 0 bases and J 6 bases, with 11 bases left between them. The CDR3 loop reads CASSEASGEAGELFF. CDR3 sequence (DNA): TGTGCCAGCAGTGAAGCGTCGGGGGAGGCCGGGGAGCTGTTTTTT.